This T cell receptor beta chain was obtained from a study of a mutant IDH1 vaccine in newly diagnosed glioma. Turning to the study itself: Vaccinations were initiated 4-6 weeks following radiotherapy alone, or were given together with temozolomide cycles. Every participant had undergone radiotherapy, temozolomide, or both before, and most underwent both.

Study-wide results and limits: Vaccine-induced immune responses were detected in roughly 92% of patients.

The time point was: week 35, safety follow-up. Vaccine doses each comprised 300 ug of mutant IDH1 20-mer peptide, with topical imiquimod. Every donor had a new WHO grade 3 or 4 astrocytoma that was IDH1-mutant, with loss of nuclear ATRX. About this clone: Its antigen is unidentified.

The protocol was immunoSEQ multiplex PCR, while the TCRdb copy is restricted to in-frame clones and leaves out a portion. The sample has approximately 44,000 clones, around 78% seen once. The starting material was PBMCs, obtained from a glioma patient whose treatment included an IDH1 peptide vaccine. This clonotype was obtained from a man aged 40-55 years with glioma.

The CDR3 reads CSAIAVFRETQYF. Written as DNA, the CDR3 is TGCAGCGCGATCGCGGTTTTTCGGGAGACCCAGTACTTC. The genes are TRBV29-1 and TRBJ2-5, with D hard to call. The ends were cut back, 7 bases at V and 5 bases at J, with 17 bases in the middle. This CDR3 comprises 13 residues. The germline V gene encodes CDR1 SQVTM and CDR2 ANQGSEA.